Included here is one T cell receptor beta chain sequence, with context. As yet, its antigen is unknown. The data originate from a study of T cell clonotyping in hematopoietic cell transplantation. Study-wide points: Without cell sorting, CD4 versus CD8 contributions remain unresolved. Graft donor and pretransplant recipient Inverse Simpson Index values predicted broader posttransplant TCR diversity. Recipient TCR diversity dropped after transplant; expanded clonotypes rose from day 30 to 180.

This CDR3 has 15 amino acids. Trimming at V came to 3 bases and at J to 4 bases, leaving 3 bases not matched to a gene. The V gene's germline CDR1 is SGDLS and CDR2 YYNGEE. Here immunoSEQ multiplex PCR was the method, and the copy in TCRdb shows in-frame clones only, minus some. The sample lists approximately 16,000 clones, almost 90% occurring once. The specimen sequenced was peripheral blood mononuclear cells. V and J are TRBV9 and TRBJ2-3, with TRBD1 matching 12 bases. The source of this sequence is a man over 45 in good health. Some clones in this sample may be carry-over from other donors' samples. The CDR3 nucleotides read TGTGCCAGCAGCGCGGGGACAGGGGGCGCAGATACGCAGTATTTT. Encoded protein: CASSAGTGGADTQYF.